The 2 T cell receptor beta chains below come from one sample, sequenced in a study of regulatory T cells in long-lasting Graves disease. The sample's time point: newly diagnosed GD, antithyroid drugs for less than 3 months. Extracted PBMC RNA gave rise to the TCR library. The TCR beta library used iRepertoire HTBI primers with Arm-PCR amplification of CDR3. One entry per CDR3 protein, called by TCRdb with MiXCR from the multiplex PCR reads. This sample carries more than 350,000 distinct CDR3 sequences, just under 15% of them seen once, and the ten largest clones take roughly 17%. The sample was also linked to a second study, of T cells in Graves' hyperthyroidism and ophthalmopathy.

Sequencing was performed on peripheral blood mononuclear cells (PBMCs), taken at new diagnosis, from a patient treated with antithyroid drugs. The receptors come from a woman in her twenties or thirties with Graves disease.

The table lists this clonotype with many counts. This chain links TRBV20-1 with TRBJ2-7, with 9 bases identical to TRBD1. V lost 3 bases and J lost 2; bases outside the gene matches: 8. The CDR3 loop spans 15 amino acids. Germline values: CDR1 DFQATT, CDR2 SNEGSKA (reference sequence). The CDR3 coding sequence is TGCAGTGCTAGGGGGTTCGGGACAGGGACCTACGAGCAGTACTTC. Translation: CSARGFGTGTYEQYF.

The chain has TRBV6-2 or TRBV6-3 and TRBJ1-5, with D uncertain. Trimming left V 5 bases short and J 4 bases short, with 12 bases between. This CDR3 contains 14 residues. CDR1 is MNHEY and CDR2 is SVGEGT in the germline V gene. DNA for the CDR3: TGTGCCAGCAGTGAAGGGCAGAATAATCAGCCCCAGCATTTT. This sequence encodes CASSEGQNNQPQHF.